This TCR beta chain was profiled in a study of HIV-infected patients and healthy controls. Study-wide findings and caveats: MAIT alpha-chain CDR3s were frequent in healthy controls, depleted in HIV+. Unequal distinct sequence numbers between patients and controls complicated comparisons.

This clonotype ranks as medium-sized. What it recognizes is unknown. The junction departs from germline at one end; a sequencing error may be responsible. This CDR3 contains 16 residues. Germline CDR1 is SGHRS and CDR2 is YFSETQ. The repertoire came from unfractionated whole blood and reflected all unsorted peripheral T cells. Reverse transcription used 450 to 550 ng RNA and constant-region primers for alpha and beta. Separate chain-specific third strand synthesis with multiplexing indices produced the alpha and beta libraries. The cDNA received a 5' RACE adapter containing a random hexamer plus an SP2 sequencing primer site. TCRdb ran MiXCR on the 5' RACE reads and lists one entry per CDR3 protein. The sample lists fewer than 25,000 distinct CDR3 sequences, roughly 8.9% occurring once.

The sample consisted of blood. The clonotype was recovered from an adult in good health. The genes are TRBV5-1 and TRBJ2-3; possibly TRBD2 for D (5 bases). The CDR3 DNA follows: TGCGCCAGCAGCTTGGAGGCGAGCAAGAGGACGGGATACGCAGTATTC. This gives the protein CASSLEASKRTGYAVF.